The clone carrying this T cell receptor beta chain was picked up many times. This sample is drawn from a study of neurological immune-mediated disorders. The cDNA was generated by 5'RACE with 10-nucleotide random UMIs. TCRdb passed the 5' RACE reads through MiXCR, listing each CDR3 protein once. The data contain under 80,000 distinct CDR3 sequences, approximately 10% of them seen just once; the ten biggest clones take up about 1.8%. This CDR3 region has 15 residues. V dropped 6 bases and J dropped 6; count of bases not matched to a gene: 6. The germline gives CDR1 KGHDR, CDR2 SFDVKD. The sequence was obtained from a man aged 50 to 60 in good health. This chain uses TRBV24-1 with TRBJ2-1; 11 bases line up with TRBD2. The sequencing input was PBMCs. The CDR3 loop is CATSLAGGPVNEQFF. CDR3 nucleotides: TGTGCCACCAGTTTAGCGGGGGGGCCGGTCAATGAGCAGTTCTTC.